The T cell receptor (beta chain) described here comes from a study of blood T cell repertoires in COVID-19. Background on the study: The United States, Italy and Spain were the sources of the acute and convalescent COVID-19 samples. The analysed material was cDNA or gDNA that came from T cells, B-cell-depleted T cells, or PBMCs.

Method: immunoSEQ multiplex PCR; TCRdb's copy keeps in-frame clones and lacks some. The table includes roughly 120,000 clones, approximately 90% detected once. The germline gives CDR1 MDHEN, CDR2 SYDVKM. J was trimmed by 6 bases and V by 5 bases; bases with no gene match: 4. CDR3 length: 14 amino acids. The gene calls are TRBV28 and TRBJ2-1; 10 bases agree with TRBD2. This TCR was recovered from a human donor in a cohort sampled during active COVID-19. The specimen sequenced was peripheral blood. The DNA for the CDR3 is TGTGCCAGCAGTATACTAGCGGGGCGCAATGAGCAGTTCTTC. Protein product: CASSILAGRNEQFF.